The rows below give T cell receptor beta chains drawn from one sample of a study of blood T cells in healthy people across ages. TCRdb processed the 5' RACE reads anew with MiXCR; each CDR3 protein has one entry. This sample has over 500,000 distinct CDR3 sequences; roughly a quarter occur once, and the top ten carry 3.6%. These same records also appear under a second study, on T cells of mothers and their children.

The sample taken for sequencing was blood. These receptors all come from a boy aged 2 to 10 in good health. The CDR3 runs from the conserved cysteine through the conserved F or W. The D gene is left open where the match is weak. The listing skips clone size in some rows; elsewhere it reads once, few, many or a size class.

-	few	TRBJ1-2	13	TRBV2	TGTGCCAGCAGTGGGGAGCGGGTGGGCGGCTACACCTTC	CASSGERVGGYTF
TRBD1	few	TRBJ1-5	16	TRBV7-8	TGTGCCAGCAGCCCACACCGACAGGGAAGCAATCAGCCCCAGCATTTT	CASSPHRQGSNQPQHF
-	-	TRBJ2-2	16	TRBV5-1	TGCGCCAGCAGCTTGGAGGCCGGACTAAACACCGGGGAGCTGTTTTTT	CASSLEAGLNTGELFF
-	-	TRBJ1-6	14	TRBV12-3/TRBV12-4	TGTGCCAGCAGTTTAAGAGGGAAGGTCTCACCCCTCCACTTT	CASSLRGKVSPLHF
TRBD1	-	TRBJ2-7	14	TRBV20-1	TGCAGTGCGGAGGACAGGAGGAGCTCCTACGAGCAGTACTTC	CSAEDRRSSYEQYF
-	-	TRBJ1-1	13	TRBV5-5	TGTGCCAGCAGCATATTTATAAACACTGAAGCTTTCTTT	CASSIFINTEAFF
-	-	TRBJ2-7	17	TRBV9	TGTGCCAGCAGCGTCGGACCAGCCACGGACGGAACCTACGAGCAGTACTTC	CASSVGPATDGTYEQYF
-	few	TRBJ2-5	14	TRBV9	TGTGCCAGCAGCGTCGGCAGAAGACAAGAGACCCAGTACTTC	CASSVGRRQETQYF
TRBD1	-	TRBJ2-7	13	TRBV29-1	TGCAGCGCTACCGGGACAGGGTACTACGAGCAGTACTTC	CSATGTGYYEQYF
TRBD1	-	TRBJ1-3	16	TRBV11-2	TGTGCCAGCAGCTTTGACAGGGTCGGCTCTGGAAACACCATATATTTT	CASSFDRVGSGNTIYF
-	-	TRBJ2-5	16	TRBV7-9	TGTGCCAGCAGCTTAGGAGCACAGGGCCCTCGAGAGACCCAGTACTTC	CASSLGAQGPRETQYF
TRBD2	few	TRBJ2-7	16	TRBV5-6	TGTGCCAGCAGCTTAATTCTAGCGGGAGGTCTCTACGAGCAGTACTTC	CASSLILAGGLYEQYF
-	-	TRBJ2-1	15	TRBV20-1	TGCAGTGTCATCCCTGGCGGAGCCCTTTACAATGAGCAGTTCTTC	CSVIPGGALYNEQFF
-	-	TRBJ2-7	15	TRBV7-9	TGTGCCAGCAGCTCCTCTTGGAGTCAATTCTACGAGCAGTACTTC	CASSSSWSQFYEQYF
-	-	TRBJ2-1	17	TRBV6-6	TGTGCCAGCAGATCCCCGGGTACTACCTTTAGTAGGGATGAGCAGTTCTTC	CASRSPGTTFSRDEQFF
TRBD1	few	TRBJ1-3	14	TRBV25-1	TGTGCCAACGGGACAGCCCACTCTGGAAACACCATATATTTT	CANGTAHSGNTIYF
-	-	TRBJ2-3	14	TRBV27	TGTGTCAGCAGTTTTTGGGGGATGTCCGATACGCAGTGTTTT	CVSSFWGMSDTQCF
-	-	TRBJ2-7	12	TRBV21-1	TGTGCCAGCAGCAACACCGGGAGCCGTAGTTGGTTC	CASSNTGSRSWF
-	few	TRBJ1-5	14	TRBV27	TGTGCCAGCAGTTTTGTAGGGGTCAGTCAGCCCCAGCATTTT	CASSFVGVSQPQHF
TRBD2	-	TRBJ2-5	14	TRBV29-1	TGCAGCGTTGACGGGCGGCCTAGCGGGAAAACCCAGTACTTC	CSVDGRPSGKTQYF
-	-	TRBJ2-1	13	TRBV9	TGTGCCAGCAGCGTAGCTACATGGGATGAGCAGTTCTTC	CASSVATWDEQFF
-	-	TRBJ2-5	13	TRBV12-3/TRBV12-4	TGTGCCAGCTCGGCGACGAACCAAGAGACCCAGTACTTC	CASSATNQETQYF
TRBD2	few	TRBJ2-7	15	TRBV7-9	TGTGCCAGCAGCCCCCGTCCCGGGAGGCCTTACGAGCAGTACTTC	CASSPRPGRPYEQYF
-	-	TRBJ2-5	14	TRBV11-1	TGTGCCAGCAGCTTACAACAATCTGGTGAGACCCAGTACTTC	CASSLQQSGETQYF
TRBD2	few	TRBJ2-1	19	TRBV6-4	TGTGCCAGCAGTGATGGGAGACTAGCGGGAGGTTCGACCTACAATGAGCAGTTCTTC	CASSDGRLAGGSTYNEQFF
-	-	TRBJ2-7	15	TRBV12-3/TRBV12-4	TGTGCCAGCAGTCCCCGGGACCTGAGCTCCTACGAGCAGTACTTC	CASSPRDLSSYEQYF
TRBD2	-	TRBJ2-7	13	TRBV7-9	TGTGCCAGCCGGGGGGGGGCTGGAGTCGAGCAGTACTTC	CASRGGAGVEQYF
-	-	TRBJ1-1	15	TRBV5-1	TGCGCCAGCAGCTTGGGGCAGGGCCGTGCCACTGAAGCTTTCTTT	CASSLGQGRATEAFF
TRBD2	few	TRBJ2-5	13	TRBV20-1	TGCAGTGCTAAAGGTCTAGCGGGGGAGACCCAGTACTTC	CSAKGLAGETQYF
-	-	TRBJ2-5	15	TRBV27	TGTGCCAGCAGACGGACGGTCTCACCTCAAGAGACCCAGTACTTC	CASRRTVSPQETQYF
-	few	TRBJ2-7	16	TRBV20-1	TGCAGTGCTAGCGCTTCCTTAAGGGAGCCCACCTACGAGCAGTACTTC	CSASASLREPTYEQYF
TRBD1	-	TRBJ2-5	14	TRBV3-1	TGTGCCAGCAGCCAGGCCGGGACAGTGGAGACCCAGTACTTC	CASSQAGTVETQYF
-	few	TRBJ2-1	13	TRBV12-3/TRBV12-4	TGTGCCAGCAGTTTAAACAGGAGAAATGAGCAGTTCTTC	CASSLNRRNEQFF
-	-	TRBJ1-6	17	TRBV4-3	TGCGCCAGCAGCCGTATGAGGGTTAGCTCCTATAATTCACCCCTCCACTTT	CASSRMRVSSYNSPLHF
-	-	TRBJ1-2	11	TRBV10-3	TGTGCCATCTCCGCAGAGTATGGCTACACCTTC	CAISAEYGYTF
-	-	TRBJ2-5	14	TRBV6-6	TGTGCCAGCAGTTACGGGAACAGACAAGAGACCCAGTACTTC	CASSYGNRQETQYF
-	many	TRBJ1-2	11	TRBV27	TGTGCCACCGGGAAAGGGTACGGCTACACCTTC	CATGKGYGYTF
TRBD2	-	TRBJ2-1	16	TRBV20-1	TGCAGTGCTAGAAGTAGCGGGGACGGCCAATACAATGAGCAGTTCTTC	CSARSSGDGQYNEQFF
-	-	TRBJ2-2	18	TRBV7-8	TGTGCCAGCAGCTTAAACCCTAGGACGGACCCGAACACCGGGGAGCTGTTTTTT	CASSLNPRTDPNTGELFF
-	-	TRBJ1-2	13	TRBV5-1	TGCGCCAGCAGCTTGCCGGACAGCGGTGGCTACACCTTC	CASSLPDSGGYTF
TRBD2	few	TRBJ2-3	16	TRBV3-1	TGTGCCAGCAGCCAACTACTAGCGGGCGGCACAGATACGCAGTATTTT	CASSQLLAGGTDTQYF
TRBD2	-	TRBJ2-5	15	TRBV5-1	TGCGCCAGCAGCTTGGCTAGCGGGGGCCAAGAGACCCAGTACTTC	CASSLASGGQETQYF
-	-	TRBJ2-4	13	TRBV7-9	TGTGCCAGCTCGCGGGTTACCAAAAACATTCAGTACTTC	CASSRVTKNIQYF
TRBD1	-	TRBJ1-2	12	TRBV29-1	TGCAGCGTGGGGGACAGGGCCGATGGCTACACCTTC	CSVGDRADGYTF
TRBD1	-	TRBJ2-6	17	TRBV7-8	TGTGCCAGCAGACGGACAGGGTGGCGCTCTGGGGCCAACGTCCTGACTTTC	CASRRTGWRSGANVLTF
TRBD1	few	TRBJ1-6	12	TRBV5-1	TGCGCCACCGGGACAGGGAATTCACCCCTCCACTTT	CATGTGNSPLHF
TRBD2	few	TRBJ2-5	15	TRBV29-1	TGCAGCGTTGATGTGCCAGGCGGGGGGCAAGAGACCCAGTACTTC	CSVDVPGGGQETQYF